A selection of T cell receptor beta chains follows, all from one sample in a study of cytomegalovirus exposure and HLA in healthy donors. Clones were read by immunoSEQ multiplex PCR, and TCRdb kept only the in-frame ones, dropping some. This table has fewer than 85,000 clones, 60% to 85% appearing once. The sequenced material came from PBMCs. All receptors come from a male donor in good health and CMV-seropositive. CDR3s include the opening cysteine and the closing phenylalanine or tryptophan. Fields, in order: CDR3 length, V gene, J gene, CDR3 protein.

13	TRBV7-9	TRBJ2-7	CASSPPAGFEQYF
15	TRBV28	TRBJ1-2	CASSLQGARGYGYTF
14	TRBV2	TRBJ2-2	CASSGDRHTGELFF
15	TRBV5-6	TRBJ1-4	CASSSPPGGDEKLFF
15	TRBV5-1	TRBJ2-7	CASSLEGTEPYEQYF
14	TRBV9	TRBJ1-5	CASSVDPKSQPQHF
13	TRBV5-4	TRBJ2-7	CASSFYQSYEQYF
14	TRBV5-1	TRBJ1-1	CASSWGVVNTEAFF
11	TRBV6-1	TRBJ1-1	CASSRGAEAFF
16	TRBV5-1	TRBJ2-1	CASSLSAGGIYNEQFF
13	TRBV6-5	TRBJ1-2	CASSYSTENGYTF
19	TRBV11-2	TRBJ2-4	CASSSPGLAGDGGKNIQYF
14	TRBV27	TRBJ2-7	CASSFARLAHEQYF
17	TRBV15	TRBJ2-1	CATSRVLVFTRVNEQFF
17	TRBV6-1	TRBJ2-1	CASSDSLAGGLYNEQFF
15	TRBV27	TRBJ1-1	CASSPGDRLNTEAFF
15	TRBV19	TRBJ2-3	CASSRTQGSTDTQYF
14	TRBV7-2	TRBJ2-7	CASSWTGSSYEQYF
16	TRBV19	TRBJ1-1	CASSITGTALNTEAFF
13	TRBV5-6	TRBJ2-3	CASSLALADTQYF
13	TRBV6-1	TRBJ1-5	CASSERGDQPQHF
13	TRBV19	TRBJ1-2	CASSTHGNYGYTF
14	TRBV7-9	TRBJ1-1	CASSSYTRSAEAFF
11	TRBV6-1	TRBJ1-1	CAHTVNTEAFF
16	TRBV6-6	TRBJ2-2	CASTSLGGGDTGELFF
14	TRBV5-1	TRBJ2-3	CASTPGQPTDTQYF
14	TRBV5-4	TRBJ2-5	CASTQQGAVETQYF
16	TRBV4-1	TRBJ1-3	CASSQEIRSSGNTIYF
13	TRBV19	TRBJ1-6	CASSWRYNSPLHF
15	TRBV27	TRBJ2-7	CASSYDSSYSYEQYF
19	TRBV30	TRBJ1-3	CAWSVPRCWGGHSGNTIYF
14	TRBV27	TRBJ2-7	CASSPGQGGYEQYF
14	TRBV7-9	TRBJ1-1	CASRRGQRDTEAFF
15	TRBV6-8	TRBJ2-5	CASSVLGGGRETQYF
18	TRBV5-1	TRBJ1-3	CASSLPSGTGVSGNTIYF
13	TRBV14	TRBJ1-4	CASNRDSHEKLFF
17	TRBV28	TRBJ1-1	CASSLARDRGLNTEAFF
12	TRBV28	TRBJ1-2	CASSRTGYGYTF
16	TRBV4-1	TRBJ1-3	CASSPYGGKTGNTIYF
13	TRBV19	TRBJ2-7	CASSKGTDYEQYF
16	TRBV7-7	TRBJ2-5	CASSTGLAGGEETQYF
17	TRBV7-2	TRBJ2-3	CASSPRLAGDRTDTQYF
14	TRBV7-2	TRBJ1-1	CASSLQGSGTEAFF
15	TRBV19	TRBJ2-1	CASSDADRAYNEQFF
15	TRBV27	TRBJ1-1	CASSLGQGVNTEAFF
18	TRBV19	TRBJ1-1	CASSMDSPGRYMNTEAFF
15	TRBV2	TRBJ2-2	CASSLGTVNTGELFF
15	TRBV6-1	TRBJ1-5	CASSDWGQGLSPQHF
14	TRBV7-6	TRBJ2-2	CASSKNQGSGELFF
17	TRBV5-1	TRBJ1-4	CASSFGSRDRINEKLFF
14	TRBV7-9	TRBJ2-7	CASSQTNLEHEQYF
16	TRBV4-2	TRBJ1-5	CASSQEGTGGRQPQHF
12	TRBV4-2	TRBJ1-3	CASSQDSNTIYF
14	TRBV5-8	TRBJ2-6	CASLWLSGANVLTF
15	TRBV5-6	TRBJ2-5	CASSLRQLGGETQYF